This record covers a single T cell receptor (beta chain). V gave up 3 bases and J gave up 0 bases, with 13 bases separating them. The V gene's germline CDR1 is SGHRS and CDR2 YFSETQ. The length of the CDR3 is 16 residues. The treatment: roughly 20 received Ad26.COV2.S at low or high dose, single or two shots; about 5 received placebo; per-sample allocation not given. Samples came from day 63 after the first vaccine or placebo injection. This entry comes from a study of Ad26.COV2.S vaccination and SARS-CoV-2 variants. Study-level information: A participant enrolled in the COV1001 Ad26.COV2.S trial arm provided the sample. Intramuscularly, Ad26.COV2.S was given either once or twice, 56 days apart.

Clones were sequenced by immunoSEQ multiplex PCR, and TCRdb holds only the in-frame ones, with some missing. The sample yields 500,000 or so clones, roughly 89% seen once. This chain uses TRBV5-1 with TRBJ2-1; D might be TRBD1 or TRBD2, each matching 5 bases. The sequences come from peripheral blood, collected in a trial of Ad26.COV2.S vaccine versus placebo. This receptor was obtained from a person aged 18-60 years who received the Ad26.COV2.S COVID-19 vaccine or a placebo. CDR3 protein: CASSWGVGSSYNEQFF. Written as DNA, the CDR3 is TGCGCCAGCAGCTGGGGCGTAGGGAGCTCCTACAATGAGCAGTTCTTC.